Detailed here is one T cell receptor beta chain. The antigen is unknown. This record comes from a study of OX40 agonist ivuxolimab in advanced cancers. Whole-study context: In this cohort, patients received ivuxolimab, an agonistic anti-OX40 (CD134) antibody. Partial response was recorded in three patients: one hepatocellular carcinoma and two cutaneous melanoma cases. General observations from the study: Normalized T-cell clonal expansion was also low in a subset of nonresponders.

Blood was sampled at baseline, cycle 4 day 1, and cycle 7 day 1. There are 13 residues in the CDR3. Per germline, CDR1 MNHEY and CDR2 SMNVEV (reference sequence). V trimming: 10 bases; J trimming: 3 bases; junction bases outside the gene matches: 7. Some clones are missing from TCRdb's copy, which holds only in-frame ones; the method was immunoSEQ multiplex PCR. The sample comprises 26,000 or so clones, approximately 90% of which are singletons, and approximately 19% rests with the top ten. The starting material was CD4+ or CD8+ T cells sorted from blood, obtained in a trial of the OX40 agonist ivuxolimab. This rearrangement joins TRBV27 to TRBJ2-7; TRBD1 matches at 9 bases. This receptor was taken from an adult with an advanced solid tumor such as melanoma, head and neck, liver or kidney cancer. The CDR3 sequence: CATRQGGNYEQYF. The CDR3 DNA is TGTGCCACCCGACAGGGGGGGAACTACGAGCAGTACTTC.